The 25 T cell receptor beta chains reported below all come from one sample, sequenced in a study of cytotoxic CD8 clonotypes in ibrutinib-treated CLL. Assay used: immunoSEQ multiplex PCR; TCRdb lists only in-frame clones, some missing. The table lists some 310,000 clones, 80% of them singletons. This specimen consisted of PBMCs, obtained before ibrutinib treatment. All receptors derive from a human donor with chronic lymphocytic leukemia.

The V call is TRBV5-4, the J call TRBJ2-5, with a possible D match to TRBD2 (5 bases). CDR1 and CDR2 (germline): SGHNT, YYREEE (reference sequence). The ends were cut back, 2 bases at V and 3 bases at J, with 5 bases in the middle. The CDR3 consists of 12 residues. Here the CDR3 DNA reads TGTGCCAGCAGCTTCGGGAAAGAGACCCAGTACTTC. This codes for CASSFGKETQYF.

CDR3 region: CASSLGQNSGNTIYF. CDR3 DNA: TGTGCCAGCAGCTTAGGACAGAACTCTGGAAACACCATATATTTT. The V call is TRBV7-2, the J call TRBJ1-3; D perhaps matches TRBD1 (5 bases). Germline V gives CDR1 SGHTA, CDR2 FQGNSA. The ends were cut back, 1 base at V and 0 bases at J, with 7 bases in the middle. The CDR3 covers 15 residues.

This clone was counted a few times. The genes are TRBV5-1 and TRBJ2-7; D remains unclear. Trimming shortened V by 0 bases and J by 4 bases, and 8 bases separated the two germline ends. Germline CDR1 SGHRS, CDR2 YFSETQ. The CDR3 sequence is 13 residues long. In DNA form, the CDR3 reads TGCGCCAGCAGCTTGGCTTGGGGTTACGAGCAGTACTTC. This sequence encodes CASSLAWGYEQYF.

This rearrangement joins TRBV6-6 to TRBJ1-4; weak D call: TRBD1 (5 bases). Germline V lookup: CDR1 MNHNY, CDR2 SVGAGI (reference sequence). V lost 6 bases to trimming and J lost 8 bases, with 13 bases between them. CDR3 size: 13 residues. The CDR3 region is CASSPWGGEKLFF. Here the CDR3 DNA reads TGTGCCAGCAGCCCCTGGGGCGGGGAAAAACTGTTTTTT.

In its sample, this clone was seen a few times. The gene calls are TRBV6-5 and TRBJ2-1; 7 bases align to TRBD2. The CDR3 contains 15 residues. With V trimmed by 6 bases and J by 6 bases, 11 bases remained unmatched. The germline gives CDR1 MNHEY, CDR2 SVGAGI. The CDR3 sequence: CASRYTSAQSNEQFF. The CDR3 DNA is TGTGCCAGCAGGTATACTAGCGCACAGAGCAATGAGCAGTTCTTC.

This clone was recorded once. The chain couples TRBV6-5 to TRBJ2-5; D is unresolved. CDR1 is MNHEY, CDR2 SVGAGI, per germline. CDR3 size: 14 residues. V lost 3 bases to trimming and J lost 5 bases, with 13 bases between them. CDR3 nucleotide sequence: TGTGCCAGCAGTTATGGCTTAAAATGGGAGACCCAGTACTTC. Encoded protein: CASSYGLKWETQYF.

The V call is TRBV10-3, the J call TRBJ1-1; 10 nucleotides match TRBD1. In germline, CDR1 is ENHRY, CDR2 SYGVKD. This CDR3 has 18 amino acids. Unmatched junction bases numbered 14, after V lost 2 bases and J lost 5 bases. CDR3 sequence (DNA): TGTGCCATCAGTGAGCATGCGGACAGGGGGGTACGAGGGACTGAAGCTTTCTTT. Its translation is CAISEHADRGVRGTEAFF.

The chain employs TRBV29-1 and TRBJ2-1; 7 bases match TRBD2. V was pared by 3 bases and J by 4 bases, with 9 bases of the junction left unmatched. The CDR3 spans 15 residues. Germline V gene sequence: CDR1 SQVTM, CDR2 ANQGSEA. CDR3 loop: CSVEATSDIYNEQFF. The CDR3 coding sequence is TGCAGCGTTGAGGCAACTAGCGATATATACAATGAGCAGTTCTTC.

The V gene is TRBV18, the J gene TRBJ2-7; 7 nucleotides agree with TRBD2. The CDR3 consists of 15 residues. Germline lookup yields CDR1 KGHSH and CDR2 LQKENI. Trimming cost V 3 bases and J 4 bases; bases outside gene matches: 9. The CDR3: CASSPPGLSSYEQYF. The CDR3 DNA is TGTGCCAGCTCACCCCCGGGACTATCATCTTACGAGCAGTACTTC.

The CDR3 DNA sequence: TGTGCCTGGAGTTCCAGATGGGGGGAGGATAACTATGGCTACACCTTC. Protein: CAWSSRWGEDNYGYTF. The rearrangement uses TRBV30 and TRBJ1-2; perhaps TRBD1 as D (5 bases). Trimming pared 2 bases from V and 1 base from J, leaving 17 bases between. CDR3 length: 16 residues. CDR1 GTSNPN and CDR2 SVGIG come from the germline V gene (reference sequence).

V gene TRBV4-3 combines with J gene TRBJ2-7; D perhaps matches TRBD2 (5 bases). Per the germline V gene, CDR1 is LGHNA and CDR2 is YSLEER. CDR3 length equals 15 residues. The ends were cut back, 0 bases at V and 3 bases at J, with 12 bases in the middle. The CDR3 sequence is CASSQDRRGNYEQYF. As DNA, the CDR3 is TGCGCCAGCAGCCAAGATAGAAGAGGGAACTACGAGCAGTACTTC.

The chain combines TRBV11-2 with TRBJ2-1, with D possibly matching TRBD1 (5 bases). The germline gives CDR1 SGHAT, CDR2 FQNNGV. The CDR3 covers 14 residues. Deletions cut 5 bases from V and 8 bases from J, with 16 bases between. The CDR3 coding sequence is TGTGCCAGCAGCCAATGGGGTCAGGGTGATGAGCAGTTCTTC. Its protein is CASSQWGQGDEQFF.

The chain combines TRBV19 with TRBJ2-7; 8 nucleotides match TRBD2. There are 14 residues in the CDR3. Germline trimming cut 4 bases from V and 3 bases from J; bases unmatched to any gene: 5. Germline-derived CDR1 and CDR2 are LNHDA and SQIVND (reference sequence). The CDR3 here is CASSNPGLDYEQYF. DNA for the CDR3: TGTGCCAGTAGTAATCCGGGACTAGACTACGAGCAGTACTTC. The variable domain in full, with the rest retrieved from reference TRBV19 and TRBJ2-7, is DGGITQSPKYLFRKEGQNVTLSCEQNLNHDAMYWYRQDPGQGLRLIYYSQIVNDFQKGDIAEGYSVSREKKESFPLTVTSAQKNPTAFYLCASSNPGLDYEQYFGPGTRLTVT.

The rearrangement joins TRBV7-6 to TRBJ2-5; 9 positions agree with TRBD2. Germline trimming cut 7 bases from V and 4 bases from J; bases unmatched to any gene: 7. Per germline, CDR1 SGHVS and CDR2 FNYEAQ. The CDR3 covers 14 residues. CDR3 sequence (DNA): TGTGCCAGCAACAAAGCGGGAGGAGTAGAGACCCAGTACTTC. As protein: CASNKAGGVETQYF.

The chain carries TRBV12-5 and TRBJ1-4, with D hard to call. The V gene's germline CDR1 is LGHNT and CDR2 FRNRAP. Trimming cost V 3 bases and J 8 bases, with 13 bases left between them. This CDR3 spans 14 amino acids. The CDR3 spells CASGLGRLGEKLFF. The DNA of the CDR3 is TGTGCTAGTGGTTTAGGCAGACTCGGGGAAAAACTGTTTTTT.

This chain joins TRBV11-2 and TRBJ2-7, with D maybe TRBD2 (6 bases). Germline values: CDR1 SGHAT, CDR2 FQNNGV. This CDR3 has 15 residues. Trimming took 1 base from V and 2 from J, leaving 12 bases between them. The CDR3 is CASSLGQGGTYEQYF. The CDR3 bases are TGTGCCAGCAGCTTAGGGCAGGGAGGAACCTACGAGCAGTACTTC. Filled out from reference TRBV11-2 and TRBJ2-7, the complete variable domain reads EAGVAQSPRYKIIEKRQSVAFWCNPISGHATLYWYQQILGQGPKLLIQFQNNGVVDDSQLPKDRFSAERLKGVDSTLKIQPAKLEDSAVYLCASSLGQGGTYEQYFGPGTRLTVT.

The chain's CDR3 is CASSFGGPYGYTF. The CDR3 DNA follows: TGTGCCAGCAGTTTTGGCGGTCCCTATGGCTACACCTTC. The V gene is TRBV6-5, the J gene TRBJ1-2; D uncertain. CDR3 size: 13 residues. Trimming removed 4 bases from V and 4 bases from J, with 10 bases in between. Germline assignment: CDR1 MNHEY and CDR2 SVGAGI.

This clone occurred a few times. CDR3 residues: CASSPHRQGINQPQHF. CDR3 coding DNA: TGTGCCAGTAGCCCCCACCGACAGGGGATTAATCAGCCCCAGCATTTT. This chain links TRBV19 with TRBJ1-5, with 8 positions matching TRBD1. This CDR3 is 16 amino acids long. Per the germline V gene, CDR1 is LNHDA and CDR2 is SQIVND (reference sequence). J lost 4 bases, V lost 6 bases, and 11 bases had no gene match. The full variable domain, in which reference TRBV19 and TRBJ1-5 provide the parts outside the CDR3, is DGGITQSPKYLFRKEGQNVTLSCEQNLNHDAMYWYRQDPGQGLRLIYYSQIVNDFQKGDIAEGYSVSREKKESFPLTVTSAQKNPTAFYLCASSPHRQGINQPQHFGDGTRLSIL.

The chain recombines TRBV27 with TRBJ1-1; D gene ambiguous. The CDR3 has 13 residues. The germline V and J ends were trimmed by 6 bases and 3 bases, with 11 bases remaining between them. In germline, CDR1 is MNHEY, CDR2 SMNVEV (reference sequence). The CDR3 spells CASRGIVDTEAFF. The CDR3 nucleotides read TGTGCCAGCAGAGGGATTGTGGACACTGAAGCTTTCTTT.

This clone was seen more than once but under ten times. J is TRBJ1-2 and V is TRBV15; D gene ambiguous. V shed 0 bases and J shed 3 bases, with 11 bases lying between them. Germline V lookup: CDR1 LNHNV, CDR2 YYDKDF (reference sequence). The CDR3 spans 15 residues. The CDR3 protein is CATSREIPGDYGYTF. The CDR3 nucleotides are TGTGCCACCAGCAGAGAAATTCCGGGTGACTATGGCTACACCTTC.

The chain recombines TRBV11-2 with TRBJ1-1; no clear D gene. CDR1 is SGHAT and CDR2 is FQNNGV in the germline V gene. The CDR3 contains 13 residues. V lost 5 bases and J lost 2, with 9 bases in between. The CDR3 reads CASSAVRNTEAFF. CDR3 in DNA: TGTGCCAGCAGCGCGGTCAGAAACACTGAAGCTTTCTTT.

This chain uses TRBV12-5 with TRBJ2-5, with 11 positions matching TRBD2. The CDR3 spans 17 residues. J gave up 0 bases and V 5 bases, and 8 bases lay outside the gene matches. The germline V gene encodes CDR1 LGHNT and CDR2 FRNRAP. CDR3 DNA: TGTGCTAGTGGTCCCCGGACTAGCGGGCGAGACCAAGAGACCCAGTACTTC. This gives the protein CASGPRTSGRDQETQYF.

The chain uses TRBV7-9 and TRBJ2-5, with D unclear. The V gene's germline CDR1 is SEHNR and CDR2 FQNEAQ (reference sequence). The CDR3 consists of 12 residues. With 1 base removed from V and 5 bases from J, the gap between germline ends came to 5 bases. Here the CDR3 DNA reads TGTGCCAGCAGCTTAGTATCGGAGACCCAGTACTTC. Protein product: CASSLVSETQYF.

The V gene is TRBV6-5, the J gene TRBJ2-7; 12 bases align to TRBD2. The CDR3 spans 15 residues. CDR1 MNHEY and CDR2 SVGAGI come from the germline V gene. Germline trimming cut 8 bases from V and 2 bases from J; bases unmatched to any gene: 7. The CDR3, as DNA: TGTGCCAGCGCTTTAACTAGCGGGGGGACCTACGAGCAGTACTTC. Translating it yields CASALTSGGTYEQYF.

This clone was counted between two and nine times. The CDR3 loop is CASSYSGGGPLYTQYF. Here the CDR3 DNA reads TGTGCCAGCAGTTACTCTGGGGGAGGGCCCCTGTATACGCAGTATTTT. V gene TRBV6-6 combines with J gene TRBJ2-3; 7 bases align to TRBD2. The CDR3 is 16 residues long. Unmatched junction bases numbered 10, after V lost 0 bases and J lost 7 bases. In germline, CDR1 is MNHNY, CDR2 SVGAGI (reference sequence).